This TCR beta chain was captured by sequencing in a study of tissue T cells after allogeneic stem cell transplantation. Time point specified: mouse harvest day 7 after allogeneic transplant. The graft held 10^6 splenic CD5+ T cells and 10^7 T-cell-depleted bone marrow cells. This clone was recorded only once. Gene names refer to mouse genes. From the germline J gene comes the end of the CDR3, since the read stops 1 residue before it. Profiling relied on immunoSEQ multiplex PCR, and the TCRdb table lists in-frame clones only, not all of them. The table shows 5,500 to 9,000 clones, with 45% to 50% occurring only once. The CDR3 length is 15 residues. The V gene lost 0 bases and the J gene lost 4 bases, with 7 bases spanning the gap. Germline V gene lookup returns CDR1 LGHNA and CDR2 YSYQKL.

The sequence derives from a female BALB/c mouse given C57BL/6 T cells with graft-versus-host disease after an allogeneic hematopoietic cell transplant. The sample taken for sequencing was gut tissue. The chain couples TRBV2 to TRBJ1-6; D ambiguous. TRBJ1-6 is assigned to the ORF class and has an uncertain function. The CDR3: CASSQESRYNSPLYF. The CDR3 bases that were read are TGTGCCAGCAGCCAAGAATCCAGGTATAATTCGCCCCTCTAC.